Below, 18 T cell receptor beta chains from the same sample are listed, as sequenced in a study of cytomegalovirus exposure and HLA in healthy donors. The PCR employed 60 Vbeta primers together with 13 Jbeta primers. The method was immunoSEQ multiplex PCR; TCRdb's version includes in-frame clones alone and lacks a portion of them. The table includes 95,000 to 150,000 clones, approximately 80% detected once. The sequenced sample was PBMCs. All receptors come from a female donor in good health and CMV-seropositive.

V usage is TRBV5-1 and J usage is TRBJ1-4; no reliable D call. V lost 7 bases to trimming and J lost 0 bases, with 13 bases between them. CDR1 and CDR2 (germline): SGHRS, YFSETQ. The CDR3 is 15 amino acids. CDR3 sequence (DNA): TGCGCCAGCCAGCAGTCGGGAGCAACTAATGAAAAACTGTTTTTT. Amino acids: CASQQSGATNEKLFF.

The V gene is TRBV2, the J gene TRBJ1-5; 7 bases map to TRBD1. V was clipped by 7 bases and J by 6 bases; unmatched bases: 6. The CDR3 totals 13 residues. Germline V gene sequence: CDR1 SNHLY, CDR2 FYNNEI. The CDR3 is CASTLGGFQPQHF. The CDR3 DNA reads TGTGCCAGCACCCTAGGGGGCTTTCAGCCCCAGCATTTT.

This clone appeared a single time. The V and J genes are TRBV7-7 and TRBJ2-7; no clear D gene. The CDR3 runs to 13 residues. Germline V CDR1 and CDR2: SSHAT, FNYEAQ (reference sequence). The V end lost 5 bases, the J end lost 1 base, and 9 bases lay between the germline ends. The CDR3 is CASSRDISYEQYF. CDR3 sequence (DNA): TGTGCCAGCAGCCGCGACATTTCCTACGAGCAGTACTTC. The whole variable domain, remainder taken from reference TRBV7-7 and TRBJ2-7, is GAGVSQSPRYKVTKRGQDVTLRCDPISSHATLYWYQQALGQGPEFLTYFNYEAQPDKSGLPSDRFSAERPEGSISTLTIQRTEQRDSAMYRCASSRDISYEQYFGPGTRLTVT.

V gene TRBV5-1 combines with J gene TRBJ2-2, with a weak D call TRBD1 (6 bases). The CDR3 runs 16 residues. The germline gives CDR1 SGHRS, CDR2 YFSETQ. Trimming stripped 4 bases from V and 1 base from J, with 14 bases between. The CDR3 DNA reads TGCGCCAGCAGCCCGTTGGGGGCCCGGAACACCGGGGAGCTGTTTTTT. Protein product: CASSPLGARNTGELFF.

The chain employs TRBV6-1 and TRBJ2-1; weak D call: TRBD1 (5 bases). The CDR3 length is 17 residues. V dropped 0 bases and J dropped 2 bases, with 14 bases sitting between them. Germline CDR1 MNHNS, CDR2 SASEGT. In DNA form, the CDR3 reads TGTGCCAGCAGTGAAGCCCAGAGGACAAAACCCTACAATGAGCAGTTCTTC. Translation: CASSEAQRTKPYNEQFF.

The chain couples TRBV10-2 to TRBJ2-1; 10 bases map to TRBD2. Germline lookup yields CDR1 WSHSY and CDR2 SAAADI. This CDR3 contains 13 residues. V lost 9 bases to trimming and J lost 5 bases; unmatched junction nucleotides: 4. The CDR3 DNA is TGCGCCAGGAGCGGGGGGGCCAACAATGAGCAGTTCTTC. Translation gives CARSGGANNEQFF.

The chain links TRBV19 to TRBJ1-4; 7 bases agree with TRBD1. This CDR3 has 14 residues. Unmatched junction bases numbered 6, after V lost 4 bases and J lost 7 bases. Germline lookup yields CDR1 LNHDA and CDR2 SQIVND (reference sequence). The CDR3 protein is CASSKTGTGEKLFF. The CDR3 DNA sequence: TGTGCCAGTAGTAAGACAGGGACGGGTGAAAAACTGTTTTTT.

The gene calls are TRBV10-2 and TRBJ1-6, with TRBD1 identical over 9 bases. Unmatched junction bases numbered 2, after V lost 6 bases and J lost 5 bases. CDR3 size: 14 residues. Germline values: CDR1 WSHSY, CDR2 SAAADI. CDR3 sequence (DNA): TGCGCCAGCAGCGGACAGGGGAATAATTCACCCCTCCACTTT. Protein product: CASSGQGNNSPLHF.

The V call is TRBV7-2, the J call TRBJ2-3; tentatively, D is TRBD2 (6 bases). The CDR3 consists of 16 residues. V dropped 4 bases and J dropped 2 bases, with 16 bases sitting between them. Germline lookup yields CDR1 SGHTA and CDR2 FQGNSA. The DNA of the CDR3 is TGTGCCAGCAGCTCAGTGGGGGGATTTTCCACAGATACGCAGTATTTT. This codes for CASSSVGGFSTDTQYF.

This chain joins TRBV5-4 and TRBJ2-5; a possible D gene is TRBD2 (5 bases). Trimming shortened V by 4 bases and J by 5 bases, and 15 bases separated the two germline ends. Germline V CDR1 and CDR2: SGHNT, YYREEE (reference sequence). The CDR3 extends over 14 amino acids. The CDR3, as DNA: TGTGCCAGCAGCCCGGGCCGGCGGGTGGAGACCCAGTACTTC. Its protein is CASSPGRRVETQYF.

The rearrangement uses TRBV5-1 and TRBJ2-7; D might be TRBD1 (6 bases). This CDR3 has 15 residues. Deletions cut 0 bases from V and 0 bases from J, with 10 bases between. The germline gives CDR1 SGHRS, CDR2 YFSETQ. The CDR3: CASSLGGGSSYEQYF. The CDR3 DNA follows: TGCGCCAGCAGCTTGGGAGGGGGAAGCTCCTACGAGCAGTACTTC.

This clone has just a few counts. The chain uses TRBV7-9 and TRBJ1-1; perhaps TRBD1 as D (6 bases). CDR1 and CDR2 (germline): SEHNR, FQNEAQ (reference sequence). The V gene lost 4 bases and the J gene lost 5 bases, with 14 bases spanning the gap. This CDR3 region has 14 residues. In nucleotides, the CDR3 is TGTGCCAGCAGCTCTGTCCAGGGGAGTACTGAAGCTTTCTTT. Residues: CASSSVQGSTEAFF.

This rearrangement joins TRBV10-3 to TRBJ1-1; TRBD1 might be the D (5 bases). Per the germline V gene, CDR1 is ENHRY and CDR2 is SYGVKD. Trimming shortened V by 6 bases and J by 1 base, and 12 bases separated the two germline ends. The CDR3 consists of 14 residues. CDR3 DNA sequence: TGTGCCATCAGGAACAGCCAGGGGAACACTGAAGCTTTCTTT. Its protein is CAIRNSQGNTEAFF.

The chain carries TRBV5-4 and TRBJ1-1; unclear D gene. The CDR3 has 14 amino acids. V gave up 0 bases and J gave up 0 bases, with 6 bases separating them. Per germline, CDR1 SGHNT and CDR2 YYREEE (reference sequence). CDR3 in DNA: TGTGCCAGCAGCTTGGAACAGATGAACACTGAAGCTTTCTTT. It encodes CASSLEQMNTEAFF.

The chain has TRBV7-2 and TRBJ2-3; TRBD2 might be the D (7 bases). V lost 4 bases to trimming and J lost 6 bases, with 20 bases between them. Germline loops: CDR1 SGHTA, CDR2 FQGNSA. The CDR3 consists of 16 residues. The CDR3 loop reads CASSYLKGGWEDTQYF. The CDR3, as DNA: TGTGCCAGCAGCTACCTTAAGGGGGGGTGGGAGGATACGCAGTATTTT. Looking up the rest from reference TRBV7-2 and TRBJ2-3 gives the full variable domain: GAGVSQSPSNKVTEKGKDVELRCDPISGHTALYWYRQSLGQGLEFLIYFQGNSAPDKSGLPSDRFSAERTGGSVSTLTIQRTQQEDSAVYLCASSYLKGGWEDTQYFGPGTRLTVL.

The chain joins TRBV15 to TRBJ1-2; 10 bases agree with TRBD1. Germline CDR1 is LNHNV and CDR2 is YYDKDF (reference sequence). The length of the CDR3 is 15 residues. Germline trimming cut 0 bases from V and 4 bases from J; bases unmatched to any gene: 2. CDR3 nucleotides: TGTGCCACCAGCAGAGAGGGGGACAGGGGCTATGGCTACACCTTC. This translates into CATSREGDRGYGYTF. The variable domain in full, with the rest retrieved from reference TRBV15 and TRBJ1-2, is DAMVIQNPRYQVTQFGKPVTLSCSQTLNHNVMYWYQQKSSQAPKLLFHYYDKDFNNEADTPDNFQSRRPNTSFCFLDIRSPGLGDTAMYLCATSREGDRGYGYTFGSGTRLTVV.

The genes are TRBV7-2 and TRBJ1-4, with no clear D. This CDR3 has 13 residues. Trimming left V 3 bases short and J 4 bases short, with 6 bases between. Germline V gene data show CDR1 as SGHTA and CDR2 as FQGNSA. CDR3 in DNA: TGTGCCAGCAGCTTTGGCAGTAATGAAAAACTGTTTTTT. Its translation: CASSFGSNEKLFF.

This clone has just one count. The chain combines TRBV28 with TRBJ1-5, with a tentative D call TRBD1 (5 bases). The V end was cut by 7 bases, the J end by 4 bases, with 14 bases between. The CDR3 covers 14 residues. CDR1 is MDHEN and CDR2 is SYDVKM in the germline V gene. CDR3 DNA sequence: TGTGCCAGCATCAGAGACAGACTTAATCAGCCCCAGCATTTT. Its translation: CASIRDRLNQPQHF. Variable domain in full (rest from reference TRBV28 and TRBJ1-5): DVKVTQSSRYLVKRTGEKVFLECVQDMDHENMFWYRQDPGLGLRLIYFSYDVKMKEKGDIPEGYSVSREKKERFSLILESASTNQTSMYLCASIRDRLNQPQHFGDGTRLSIL.